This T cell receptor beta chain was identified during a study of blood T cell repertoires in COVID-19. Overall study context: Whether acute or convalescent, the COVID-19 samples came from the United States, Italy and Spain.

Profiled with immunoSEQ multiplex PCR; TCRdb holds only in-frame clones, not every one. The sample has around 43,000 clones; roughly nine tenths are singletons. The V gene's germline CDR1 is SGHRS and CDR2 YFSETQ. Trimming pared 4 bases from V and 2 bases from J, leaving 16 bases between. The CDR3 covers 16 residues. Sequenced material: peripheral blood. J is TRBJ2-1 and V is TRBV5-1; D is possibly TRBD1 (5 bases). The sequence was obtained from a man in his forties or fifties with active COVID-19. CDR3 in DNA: TGCGCCAGCAGCCCCCGACAGTACCCCACCTACAATGAGCAGTTCTTC. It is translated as CASSPRQYPTYNEQFF.